Each of the 14 T cell receptor beta chains below was sequenced from the same sample in a study of blood T cell repertoires in COVID-19. Method: immunoSEQ multiplex PCR; TCRdb's copy keeps in-frame clones and lacks some. The sample includes tens of thousands of clones, over 75% of them seen just once. Sequencing used peripheral blood. These receptors all come from a man aged 80 or over with acute or convalescent COVID-19.

In its sample, this clone was seen once. The V gene is TRBV7-7, the J gene TRBJ2-1, with TRBD1 matching 7 bases. V gave up 1 base and J gave up 5 bases; unmatched junction bases: 8. Per the germline V gene, CDR1 is SSHAT and CDR2 is FNYEAQ (reference sequence). The CDR3 spans 16 residues. The CDR3 DNA follows: TGTGCCAGCAGCTTAGATGGGACAGTGCCGAACAATGAGCAGTTCTTC. It specifies CASSLDGTVPNNEQFF.

This clone is a singleton in its sample. V and J are TRBV6-5 and TRBJ2-7, with 11 bases matching TRBD1. Germline V CDR1 and CDR2: MNHEY, SVGAGI. J gave up 4 bases and V 5 bases, and 4 bases lay outside the gene matches. CDR3 length equals 14 residues. DNA of the CDR3: TGTGCCAGCAGTAGAGGACAGGGGGCTTACGAGCAGTACTTC. This sequence encodes CASSRGQGAYEQYF.

The CDR3 protein is CASSPGQDLRWTNYGYTF. The DNA for the CDR3 is TGCGCCAGCAGCCCAGGACAGGATCTGCGGTGGACTAACTATGGCTACACCTTC. This chain joins TRBV5-1 and TRBJ1-2, with 7 bases lining up with TRBD1. The CDR3 is 18 amino acids. CDR1 is SGHRS, CDR2 YFSETQ, per germline. Trimming took 4 bases from V and 0 from J; bases not matched to a gene: 15. The whole variable domain, filled in from reference TRBV5-1 and TRBJ1-2, reads KAGVTQTPRYLIKTRGQQVTLSCSPISGHRSVSWYQQTPGQGLQFLFEYFSETQRNKGNFPGRFSGRQFSNSRSEMNVSTLELGDSALYLCASSPGQDLRWTNYGYTFGSGTRLTVV.

The chain joins TRBV18 to TRBJ1-5, with 8 bases matching TRBD1. This CDR3 is 13 amino acids long. Germline V lookup: CDR1 KGHSH, CDR2 LQKENI. Unmatched junction bases numbered 6, after V lost 3 bases and J lost 11 bases. The CDR3 nucleotides read TGTGCCAGCTCACCGGGACAGGCCAGGTCCCAGCATTTT. Protein sequence: CASSPGQARSQHF.

This chain connects TRBV30 to TRBJ1-6, with D possibly TRBD1 on 5 matching bases. Trimming took off 5 bases at V and 4 bases at J, with 15 bases between the two ends. The germline gives CDR1 GTSNPN, CDR2 SVGIG (reference sequence). This CDR3 spans 15 amino acids. This CDR3 reads CAWGAGGSYNSPLHF. CDR3 DNA sequence: TGTGCCTGGGGGGCCGGAGGATCTTATAATTCACCCCTCCACTTT.

This rearrangement joins TRBV6-5 to TRBJ2-3; D is possibly TRBD2 (6 bases). V was shortened by 3 bases and J by 3 bases, with 7 bases between the two germline ends. This CDR3 contains 13 residues. Per germline, CDR1 MNHEY and CDR2 SVGAGI. DNA for the CDR3: TGTGCCAGCAGTTATGGGGGGACAGATACGCAGTATTTT. It yields the protein CASSYGGTDTQYF.

J is TRBJ2-2 and V is TRBV6-5, with 7 positions matching TRBD1. Germline V lookup: CDR1 MNHEY, CDR2 SVGAGI. V shed 2 bases and J 7 bases; nucleotides not matched to a gene: 7. The CDR3 is 15 amino acids. CDR3 nucleotide sequence: TGTGCCAGCAGTTACAGGGGGCTGAGGAGCGGGGAGCTGTTTTTT. Translation gives CASSYRGLRSGELFF.

This chain joins TRBV18 and TRBJ1-3; unclear D gene. V lost 2 bases to trimming and J lost 0 bases, with 8 bases between them. In germline, CDR1 is KGHSH, CDR2 LQKENI. The CDR3 runs 15 residues. The CDR3 coding sequence is TGTGCCAGCTCACCAATTGAGGCCTCTGGAAACACCATATATTTT. Protein: CASSPIEASGNTIYF.

The chain has TRBV6-4 and TRBJ2-3, with D tentatively TRBD1 (7 bases). Trimming took off 5 bases at V and 7 bases at J, with 19 bases between the two ends. This CDR3 is 15 amino acids long. Germline V gene sequence: CDR1 MRHNA, CDR2 SNTAGT. The CDR3 loop reads CASSPGAGGQNTQYF. The CDR3 DNA reads TGTGCCAGCAGTCCCGGGGCAGGGGGGCAAAATACGCAGTATTTT.

The chain recombines TRBV19 with TRBJ1-2; D perhaps matches TRBD1 (5 bases). V was pared by 4 bases and J by 5 bases, with 23 bases between. This CDR3 spans 17 amino acids. Germline V CDR1 and CDR2: LNHDA, SQIVND (reference sequence). In DNA, the CDR3 is TGTGCCAGTAGTACCCCGGTAATGGTCGGGGAGGGGTATGGCTACACCTTC. It translates to CASSTPVMVGEGYGYTF.

The rearrangement links TRBV5-1 to TRBJ2-1, with D tentatively TRBD1 (6 bases). With 0 bases removed from V and 0 bases from J, the gap between germline ends came to 10 bases. This CDR3 is 16 amino acids long. The germline V gene has CDR1 SGHRS and CDR2 YFSETQ. CDR3 in DNA: TGCGCCAGCAGCTTGGCCGGGACACTCTCCTACAATGAGCAGTTCTTC. It translates to CASSLAGTLSYNEQFF. Drawing the rest from reference TRBV5-1 and TRBJ2-1, the complete variable domain is KAGVTQTPRYLIKTRGQQVTLSCSPISGHRSVSWYQQTPGQGLQFLFEYFSETQRNKGNFPGRFSGRQFSNSRSEMNVSTLELGDSALYLCASSLAGTLSYNEQFFGPGTRLTVL.

This clone was seen a single time. The rearrangement uses TRBV12-2 and TRBJ2-2; TRBD1 is the table's D call, not checked against the DNA. TRBV12-2 is listed as a pseudogene. The CDR3 totals 17 residues. The CDR3 loop reads CASRLKSWGLNTGELFF. The DNA of the CDR3 is TGTGCAAGTCGCTTAAAATCGTGGGGGCTAAACACCGGGGAGCTGTTTTTT.

This chain uses TRBV19 with TRBJ1-2, with D possibly matching TRBD1 (5 bases). Germline lookup yields CDR1 LNHDA and CDR2 SQIVND (reference sequence). CDR3 length equals 13 residues. Trimming shortened V by 6 bases and J by 4 bases, and 12 bases separated the two germline ends. CDR3 DNA: TGTGCCAGTAGCCCACAAGGGGCCTATGGCTACACCTTC. Translation: CASSPQGAYGYTF.

The V and J genes are TRBV28 and TRBJ1-2, with TRBD1 matching over 7 bases. Trimming at V came to 4 bases and at J to 4 bases, leaving 6 bases not matched to a gene. There are 14 residues in the CDR3. Per the germline V gene, CDR1 is MDHEN and CDR2 is SYDVKM. CDR3: CASSSPGQIYGYTF. The CDR3 DNA is TGTGCCAGCAGTTCTCCGGGACAGATCTATGGCTACACCTTC.